This T cell receptor (beta chain) appears in the sequencing data of a study of T cell repertoires in cytomegalovirus infection. Study summary: It was recently identified HLA-C-restricted and well-studied HLA-B-restricted CMV epitopes that the study used. Study-wide results and limits: The study found HLA-C-restricted CMV-specific TCR beta clonotypes dominating the ex vivo response.

As to this clonotype: Its target is not known.

TCRdb recomputed calls from the reads with MiXCR, one row per CDR3 protein. Counted here are roughly 220,000 distinct CDR3 sequences, around two fifths occurring once; the ten biggest clones make up about 60%. The length of the CDR3 is 19 residues. The germline CDR1 and CDR2 sequences are SGHVS and FQNEAQ. V dropped 1 base and J dropped 0; count of bases not matched to a gene: 12. The chain uses TRBV7-8 and TRBJ1-5; 7 bases are a match to TRBD1. Sequenced here: CD8+ T cells from cultured PBMCs, sampled from culture after CMV antigen stimulation. The clonotype was recovered from a human donor in good health (CMV status not recorded). Some clones in this sample may be carry-over from other donors' samples. Here the CDR3 DNA reads TGTGCCAGCAGCTTAGATGGGGACAGCTTTTTTCTTAGCAATCAGCCCCAGCATTTT. Residues: CASSLDGDSFFLSNQPQHF.